The 22 T cell receptor beta chains given below trace back to one sample, sequenced in a study of shared T cell receptors in the human thymus. The protocol was immunoSEQ multiplex PCR, while the TCRdb copy is restricted to in-frame clones and leaves out a portion. This table has about 540,000 clones, around three quarters appearing once. This sample also belongs to another study, concerning human thymus T cells.

The specimen was thymocytes. Receptors originate from a boy in the first two years of life with a congenital heart defect.

Turning to this clone: This specimen includes other DNA sequences encoding the same CDR3. V gene TRBV30 combines with J gene TRBJ2-1, with TRBD2 matching 10 bases. The CDR3 loop spans 14 amino acids. J lost 9 bases, V lost 7 bases, and 12 bases had no gene match. In germline, CDR1 is GTSNPN, CDR2 SVGIG (reference sequence). DNA for the CDR3: TGTGCCTCTTCCTTTACTAGCGGGATAGGTGAGCAGTTCTTC. This codes for CASSFTSGIGEQFF.

This rearrangement joins TRBV6-1 to TRBJ1-1; 9 bases match TRBD1. Trimming at V came to 4 bases and at J to 0 bases, leaving 9 bases not matched to a gene. The CDR3 covers 17 residues. From germline, CDR1 is MNHNS and CDR2 SASEGT. This CDR3 is CASSADRGGPMNTEAFF. CDR3 coding DNA: TGTGCCAGCAGTGCCGACAGGGGGGGGCCTATGAACACTGAAGCTTTCTTT.

This chain connects TRBV29-1 to TRBJ2-7; weak D call: TRBD2 (6 bases). Trimming left V 4 bases short and J 1 base short, with 14 bases between. The CDR3 covers 14 residues. Germline V gene lookup returns CDR1 SQVTM and CDR2 ANQGSEA. The CDR3 region has the DNA TGCAGCGTTGGTGTGCGGGAACGGTCCTACGAGCAGTACTTC. Its protein product is CSVGVRERSYEQYF.

The chain links TRBV19 to TRBJ2-5, with D perhaps matching TRBD1 (6 bases). CDR3 size: 14 residues. Germline values: CDR1 LNHDA, CDR2 SQIVND (reference sequence). Between the trimmed V and J ends, which lost 3 bases and 1 base, there was a span of 9 bases. CDR3 sequence reads: CASSIQGPQETQYF. CDR3 bases: TGTGCCAGTAGTATCCAGGGGCCCCAAGAGACCCAGTACTTC.

J is TRBJ2-6 and V is TRBV14, with 9 positions matching TRBD1. From germline, CDR1 is SGHDN and CDR2 FVKESK. J gave up 10 bases and V 3 bases, and 4 bases lay outside the gene matches. The CDR3 extends over 14 amino acids. CDR3 sequence reads: CASSHGQGSNVLTF. The DNA of the CDR3 is TGTGCCAGCAGCCACGGACAGGGGAGTAACGTCCTGACTTTC.

CDR3 sequence: CASSIDTSGTRGVRYEQYF. CDR3 in DNA: TGTGCCAGCTCCATAGACACTAGCGGGACGCGGGGGGTCCGGTACGAGCAGTACTTC. V usage is TRBV18 and J usage is TRBJ2-7; 10 bases fit TRBD2. Looked up from germline, CDR1 is KGHSH and CDR2 is LQKENI. CDR3 length: 19 residues. The V and J ends lost 6 bases and 4 bases, in that order; junction bases with no gene match: 21.

V is TRBV27 and J is TRBJ2-3; 12 positions match TRBD2. The J segment lost 3 bases and the V segment lost 6 bases, leaving 16 bases of the junction unmatched. The CDR3 has 19 residues. The germline V gene has CDR1 MNHEY and CDR2 SMNVEV (reference sequence). CDR3 coding DNA: TGTGCCAGCAGCCAAACCAGACTCCTAGCGGGAGGGCCGACAGATACGCAGTATTTT. It translates to CASSQTRLLAGGPTDTQYF.

The chain recombines TRBV6-1 with TRBJ2-1, with TRBD1 matching over 7 bases. V gave up 7 bases and J gave up 4 bases; unmatched junction bases: 10. Germline V gene sequence: CDR1 MNHNS, CDR2 SASEGT. The CDR3 is 15 residues long. The CDR3 is CASILPGQPYNEQFF. CDR3 DNA: TGTGCCAGCATCCTCCCGGGACAGCCTTACAATGAGCAGTTCTTC.

The chain carries TRBV9 and TRBJ2-7; 8 bases map to TRBD2. V was pared by 4 bases and J by 3 bases, with 9 bases of the junction left unmatched. The germline V gene encodes CDR1 SGDLS and CDR2 YYNGEE. This CDR3 spans 15 amino acids. Here the CDR3 DNA reads TGTGCCAGCAGCCCAGGATTTAGCGGGGTCTACGAGCAGTACTTC. Its protein is CASSPGFSGVYEQYF.

The chain employs TRBV14 and TRBJ2-5, with 8 bases fitting TRBD1. The CDR3 consists of 15 residues. Germline V CDR1 and CDR2: SGHDN, FVKESK. The junction had 4 bases not matched to a gene; V was cut back by 2 bases and J by 2 bases. The CDR3 coding sequence is TGTGCCAGCAGCCAAATACAGGGGGGACAAGAGACCCAGTACTTC. Translating it yields CASSQIQGGQETQYF. The complete variable domain, with remaining parts taken from reference TRBV14 and TRBJ2-5, reads EAGVTQFPSHSVIEKGQTVTLRCDPISGHDNLYWYRRVMGKEIKFLLHFVKESKQDESGMPNNRFLAERTGGTYSTLKVQPAELEDSGVYFCASSQIQGGQETQYFGPGTRLLVL.

J is TRBJ2-3 and V is TRBV27, with TRBD2 matching 7 bases. The CDR3 contains 21 residues. Germline CDR1 and CDR2: MNHEY and SMNVEV (reference sequence). V shed 0 bases and J 0 bases; nucleotides not matched to a gene: 18. This CDR3 reads CASSLSVPRTSGGRSTDTQYF. For the CDR3, the DNA is TGTGCCAGCAGTTTATCGGTCCCCCGCACAAGCGGCGGGAGAAGCACAGATACGCAGTATTTT.

This clone was found a few times. The chain links TRBV11-2 to TRBJ1-4, with 8 nucleotides matching TRBD1. V shed 3 bases, J shed 3 bases, and the junction held 3 bases outside the gene matches. The CDR3 contains 15 residues. Germline V CDR1 and CDR2: SGHAT, FQNNGV. The DNA for the CDR3 is TGTGCCAGCAGCTTCGGGGACAGGCCTAATGAAAAACTGTTTTTT. As protein: CASSFGDRPNEKLFF.

The CDR3 DNA reads as TGTGCCAGCAGTTTAAGGGGAGGGGCTGGGGGTAGGCTATATCAGCCCCAGCATTTT. Its translation: CASSLRGGAGGRLYQPQHF. J is TRBJ1-5 and V is TRBV27; weak D call: TRBD1 (5 bases). Trimming removed 2 bases from V and 5 bases from J, with 25 bases in between. Germline V gene data show CDR1 as MNHEY and CDR2 as SMNVEV (reference sequence). The CDR3 sequence is 19 residues long.

This rearrangement joins TRBV6-5 to TRBJ1-5; D gene uncertain. V dropped 7 bases and J dropped 0 bases, with 13 bases sitting between them. Per the germline V gene, CDR1 is MNHEY and CDR2 is SVGAGI. The CDR3 is made up of 15 amino acids. The CDR3 nucleotides are TGTGCCAGCAAGGCGGGGATTTATAGCAATCAGCCCCAGCATTTT. It codes for CASKAGIYSNQPQHF.

The chain recombines TRBV11-2 with TRBJ2-7; 9 nucleotides align to TRBD1. J lost 2 bases, V lost 5 bases, and 7 bases had no gene match. The CDR3 length is 15 residues. Germline CDR1 and CDR2: SGHAT and FQNNGV. The CDR3 is CASSPQDRGPYEQYF. The DNA of the CDR3 is TGTGCCAGCAGCCCCCAGGACAGGGGTCCCTACGAGCAGTACTTC.

The chain recombines TRBV20-1 with TRBJ2-3; no reliable D call. There are 11 residues in the CDR3. Trimming left V 1 base short and J 7 bases short, with 6 bases between. Germline V gene sequence: CDR1 DFQATT, CDR2 SNEGSKA (reference sequence). The CDR3 region has the DNA TGCAGTGCTAGAGGAGCGAATACGCAGTATTTT. It translates to CSARGANTQYF.

The rearrangement joins TRBV15 to TRBJ2-5, with 7 bases aligning to TRBD2. V lost 0 bases and J lost 1; bases outside the gene matches: 5. The CDR3 consists of 16 residues. CDR1 is LNHNV, CDR2 YYDKDF, per germline (reference sequence). The CDR3 nucleotides are TGTGCCACCAGCAGAGACCTCCGGGAGGCCCAAGAGACCCAGTACTTC. Translation: CATSRDLREAQETQYF. Looking up the rest from reference TRBV15 and TRBJ2-5 gives the full variable domain: DAMVIQNPRYQVTQFGKPVTLSCSQTLNHNVMYWYQQKSSQAPKLLFHYYDKDFNNEADTPDNFQSRRPNTSFCFLDIRSPGLGDTAMYLCATSRDLREAQETQYFGPGTRLLVL.

The chain has TRBV4-2 and TRBJ2-2; 7 bases are a match to TRBD1. The CDR3 contains 17 residues. Germline CDR1 reads LGHNA; CDR2 reads YNFKEQ. Trimming took 1 base from V and 4 from J; bases not matched to a gene: 9. The CDR3: CASSQGTSDRVTGELFF. The DNA of the CDR3 is TGTGCCAGCAGCCAAGGGACCAGTGACAGGGTCACCGGGGAGCTGTTTTTT.

This chain links TRBV7-8 with TRBJ2-7; 11 bases line up with TRBD1. CDR3 length: 17 residues. J gave up 4 bases and V 5 bases, and 13 bases lay outside the gene matches. Per the germline V gene, CDR1 is SGHVS and CDR2 is FQNEAQ. Written as DNA, the CDR3 is TGTGCCAGCAGCCCCAGTGGACAGGGGGCTTTTAATTACGAGCAGTACTTC. This translates into CASSPSGQGAFNYEQYF.

J is TRBJ1-2 and V is TRBV6-4, with a tentative D call TRBD1 (6 bases). The CDR3 covers 18 residues. Trimming removed 6 bases from V and 4 bases from J, with 27 bases in between. The germline V gene has CDR1 MRHNA and CDR2 SNTAGT. This chain's CDR3 is CASRTQGRGGGGCYGYTF. In nucleotides, the CDR3 is TGTGCCAGCAGGACCCAGGGTAGGGGTGGTGGGGGCTGCTATGGCTACACCTTC.

A word on this clone: Mismatch with germline at one junction end may stem from a read error. CDR3 coding DNA: TGCGCCAGCAGCCAAGTTAGCGGGTTCCAAGAGGCCCAGTACTTC. Its translation is CASSQVSGFQEAQYF. The chain joins TRBV4-1 to TRBJ2-5, with 7 bases matching TRBD2. This CDR3 has 15 residues. The germline gives CDR1 MGHRA, CDR2 YSYEKL.

The V call is TRBV15, the J call TRBJ2-7; weak D call: TRBD2 (7 bases). Germline V gives CDR1 LNHNV, CDR2 YYDKDF (reference sequence). The V and J ends lost 0 bases and 3 bases respectively, with 18 bases between them. The CDR3 extends over 17 amino acids. CDR3 residues: CATSRDLPGGPHYEQYF. Here the CDR3 DNA reads TGTGCCACCAGCAGAGACCTCCCCGGGGGGCCCCACTACGAGCAGTACTTC.